Below are 23 T cell receptor beta chains sequenced from a single sample in a study of T cell responses to AZD1222 COVID-19 vaccine. This table comes from immunoSEQ multiplex PCR, and its TCRdb copy is limited to in-frame clones, with some not included. The profile shows over 150,000 clones, 90% of them singletons. The sample was peripheral blood, taken on day 0 of AZD1222 vaccination. The receptors originated from an adult in good health.

The chain couples TRBV2 to TRBJ1-2, with 8 bases lining up with TRBD1. This CDR3 has 15 amino acids. Germline assignment: CDR1 SNHLY and CDR2 FYNNEI. V shed 5 bases, J shed 0 bases, and the junction held 5 bases outside the gene matches. As DNA, the CDR3 is TGTGCCAGCAGTTTCGGACAGGGCGCTAACTATGGCTACACCTTC. It translates to CASSFGQGANYGYTF.

This clone appeared a single time. The chain is built from TRBV19 and TRBJ2-1, with a weak D call TRBD2 (6 bases). From germline, CDR1 is LNHDA and CDR2 SQIVND (reference sequence). The length of the CDR3 is 13 residues. V lost 7 bases and J lost 5, with 12 bases in between. The CDR3: CASTGGIHNEQFF. The CDR3 coding sequence is TGTGCCAGTACCGGGGGAATCCACAATGAGCAGTTCTTC.

The chain uses TRBV7-3 and TRBJ2-7; D is perhaps TRBD1 (6 bases). The germline gives CDR1 SGHTA, CDR2 FQGTGA. V shed 6 bases and J shed 4 bases, with 19 bases lying between them. The CDR3 runs to 15 residues. The CDR3 sequence: CASSQTWGPGYEQYF. The DNA for the CDR3 is TGTGCCAGCAGTCAAACCTGGGGGCCGGGTTACGAGCAGTACTTC.

The chain couples TRBV24-1 to TRBJ1-1; D is possibly TRBD1 (6 bases). The germline gives CDR1 KGHDR, CDR2 SFDVKD. V lost 8 bases to trimming and J lost 2 bases, with 14 bases between them. The CDR3 length is 14 residues. CDR3 coding DNA: TGTGCCACCACTCCCCGGGGGGCAAACACTGAAGCTTTCTTT. It yields the protein CATTPRGANTEAFF.

The chain has TRBV7-9 and TRBJ2-1; D remains unclear. Trimming took off 2 bases at V and 0 bases at J, with 8 bases between the two ends. CDR3 length: 15 residues. CDR1 is SEHNR and CDR2 is FQNEAQ in the germline V gene (reference sequence). CDR3 protein: CASSLQVSSYNEQFF. The CDR3 bases are TGTGCCAGCAGCTTACAAGTTAGCTCCTACAATGAGCAGTTCTTC.

The chain joins TRBV3-1 (or the pseudogene TRBV3-2) to TRBJ1-2; tentative D call: TRBD1 (5 bases). V was cut by 0 bases and J by 2 bases, with 7 bases left in between. The CDR3 loop spans 14 amino acids. Germline CDR1 LGHDT, CDR2 YNNKEL (reference sequence). The CDR3 DNA reads TGTGCCAGCAGCCAAGATGACAGAAACTATGGCTACACCTTC. Translating it yields CASSQDDRNYGYTF.

The V gene is TRBV19, the J gene TRBJ1-5, with D unresolved. Trimming took off 9 bases at V and 1 base at J, with 10 bases between the two ends. The CDR3 spans 13 residues. Germline V gives CDR1 LNHDA, CDR2 SQIVND (reference sequence). The CDR3 reads CASRRSSNQPQHF. DNA of the CDR3: TGTGCCAGCAGACGTTCGAGCAATCAGCCCCAGCATTTT.

This clone was seen just once. The chain recombines TRBV6-5 with TRBJ2-6; weak D call: TRBD1 (5 bases). CDR1 and CDR2 (germline): MNHEY, SVGAGI. The CDR3 extends over 15 amino acids. Trimming took off 6 bases at V and 0 bases at J, with 9 bases between the two ends. The CDR3 sequence: CASRTTVSGANVLTF. CDR3 nucleotide sequence: TGTGCCAGCAGAACGACAGTCTCTGGGGCCAACGTCCTGACTTTC.

The chain recombines TRBV15 with TRBJ2-1, with 11 nucleotides matching TRBD2. The CDR3 is made up of 15 amino acids. Trimming removed 5 bases from V and 9 bases from J; junction bases left unmatched: 9. CDR1 LNHNV and CDR2 YYDKDF come from the germline V gene (reference sequence). The CDR3 is CATSGPGLAELEQFF. For the CDR3, the DNA is TGTGCCACCAGCGGCCCGGGACTAGCGGAACTTGAGCAGTTCTTC.

This clone was counted once. This sequence joins TRBV7-9 and TRBJ2-1; TRBD1 aligns across 11 bases. This CDR3 has 16 residues. The germline V gene has CDR1 SEHNR and CDR2 FQNEAQ (reference sequence). V was clipped by 5 bases and J by 10 bases; unmatched bases: 13. Here the CDR3 DNA reads TGTGCCAGCAGCCAACAAACCGGGACAGGGGGAAACGAGCAGTTCTTC. It translates to CASSQQTGTGGNEQFF. Filled out from reference TRBV7-9 and TRBJ2-1, the complete variable domain reads DTGVSQNPRHKITKRGQNVTFRCDPISEHNRLYWYRQTLGQGPEFLTYFQNEAQLEKSRLLSDRFSAERPKGSFSTLEIQRTEQGDSAMYLCASSQQTGTGGNEQFFGPGTRLTVL.

The V call is TRBV28, the J call TRBJ1-1; 9 bases are shared with TRBD1. CDR3 length equals 14 residues. Losses at the gene ends were 6 bases for V and 5 bases for J; bases not matched to a gene: 7. The germline V gene has CDR1 MDHEN and CDR2 SYDVKM. The CDR3 sequence is CASRDGQGHTEAFF. Here the CDR3 DNA reads TGTGCCAGCAGGGACGGACAGGGGCATACTGAAGCTTTCTTT.

The chain recombines TRBV7-9 with TRBJ1-2, with D unclear. Germline CDR1 and CDR2: SEHNR and FQNEAQ (reference sequence). Trimming stripped 1 base from V and 4 bases from J, with 10 bases between. The CDR3 consists of 14 residues. DNA of the CDR3: TGTGCCAGCAGCTTAGATATGGGTCTCTATGGCTACACCTTC. Translation gives CASSLDMGLYGYTF.

This chain joins TRBV7-9 and TRBJ1-1; D is ambiguous. This CDR3 is 12 amino acids long. Per the germline V gene, CDR1 is SEHNR and CDR2 is FQNEAQ (reference sequence). V gave up 1 base and J gave up 8 bases, with 8 bases separating them. The CDR3 protein is CASSLEFKEAFF. The CDR3 DNA reads as TGTGCCAGCAGCTTAGAGTTTAAGGAAGCTTTCTTT.

This chain links TRBV19 with TRBJ1-2; 7 bases match TRBD1. Germline V gene data show CDR1 as LNHDA and CDR2 as SQIVND (reference sequence). This CDR3 contains 15 residues. Trimming took 3 bases from V and 2 from J; bases not matched to a gene: 6. The CDR3 loop is CASSMVRGQNYGYTF. As DNA, the CDR3 is TGTGCCAGTAGTATGGTAAGGGGACAGAACTATGGCTACACCTTC. Based on the CDR3 plus reference TRBV19 and TRBJ1-2, the full variable domain is DGGITQSPKYLFRKEGQNVTLSCEQNLNHDAMYWYRQDPGQGLRLIYYSQIVNDFQKGDIAEGYSVSREKKESFPLTVTSAQKNPTAFYLCASSMVRGQNYGYTFGSGTRLTVV.

This chain joins TRBV6-1 and TRBJ1-4, with TRBD1 as a possible D gene (6 bases). Germline lookup yields CDR1 MNHNS and CDR2 SASEGT. The CDR3 extends over 14 amino acids. Trimming removed 3 bases at V and 7 bases at J, with 12 bases between. In nucleotides, the CDR3 is TGTGCCAGCAGTGATTCCAGGGGCACTGAAAAACTGTTTTTT. Translation gives CASSDSRGTEKLFF.

To note about this clone: The sample carries other DNA sequences with the same CDR3. This chain links TRBV11-2 with TRBJ1-5; D gene uncertain. Trimming removed 3 bases from V and 1 base from J, with 7 bases in between. The CDR3 runs 14 residues. Germline V lookup: CDR1 SGHAT, CDR2 FQNNGV. CDR3 nucleotide sequence: TGTGCCAGCAGCTTGGGGTCGAGCAATCAGCCCCAGCATTTT. Its protein is CASSLGSSNQPQHF.

The V gene is TRBV28, the J gene TRBJ1-2; tentative D call: TRBD1 (6 bases). Germline V CDR1 and CDR2: MDHEN, SYDVKM. V gave up 3 bases and J gave up 0 bases, with 11 bases separating them. The CDR3 contains 15 residues. The CDR3 DNA is TGTGCCAGCAGTTTCCAGGGGAACACTAACTATGGCTACACCTTC. Its translation: CASSFQGNTNYGYTF.

The rearrangement uses TRBV4-1 and TRBJ1-2; 9 bases map to TRBD1. The V and J ends lost 4 bases and 1 base, in that order; junction bases with no gene match: 7. Germline CDR1 and CDR2: MGHRA and YSYEKL. The CDR3 extends over 16 amino acids. The CDR3, as DNA: TGCGCCAGCAGCCCCCAGGGACAGGGAAGTAACTATGGCTACACCTTC. It translates to CASSPQGQGSNYGYTF.

V is TRBV18 and J is TRBJ2-7; unclear D gene. The V end was cut by 2 bases, the J end by 6 bases, with 11 bases between. The CDR3 spans 13 residues. The V gene's germline CDR1 is KGHSH and CDR2 LQKENI. CDR3 nucleotide sequence: TGTGCCAGCTCACCATCCCCCGGCCCCGAGCAGTACTTC. Its translation is CASSPSPGPEQYF.

This clone showed up just once. This chain joins TRBV6-1 and TRBJ2-3; 11 positions match TRBD2. CDR3 length: 21 amino acids. From germline, CDR1 is MNHNS and CDR2 SASEGT. With 0 bases clipped from V and 6 bases from J, the junction kept 20 bases outside the gene matches. CDR3 nucleotide sequence: TGTGCCAGCAGTGAAGCGCAGGTAGCGGGGGGGCCGGGAACCCTTTCGGATACGCAGTATTTT. Its translation: CASSEAQVAGGPGTLSDTQYF.

The genes are TRBV7-9 and TRBJ2-1; D tentatively fits TRBD1 or TRBD2 (6 bases each). The CDR3 has 14 residues. V dropped 5 bases and J dropped 8 bases, with 16 bases sitting between them. CDR1 and CDR2 from the germline V gene are SEHNR and FQNEAQ (reference sequence). CDR3 nucleotides: TGTGCCAGCAGCCGCGGAGTCGGGGGCGATGAGCAGTTCTTC. Translated, it gives CASSRGVGGDEQFF. The full variable domain, rest sourced from reference TRBV7-9 and TRBJ2-1, is DTGVSQNPRHKITKRGQNVTFRCDPISEHNRLYWYRQTLGQGPEFLTYFQNEAQLEKSRLLSDRFSAERPKGSFSTLEIQRTEQGDSAMYLCASSRGVGGDEQFFGPGTRLTVL.

The table lists this clone with a few counts. The J gene is TRBJ1-2, the V gene TRBV18; possible D gene TRBD1, 6 bases. Trimming stripped 2 bases from V and 4 bases from J, with 11 bases between. Germline V gene sequence: CDR1 KGHSH, CDR2 LQKENI. This CDR3 contains 14 residues. The CDR3 DNA reads TGTGCCAGCTCACCAAGCAGGGGTGTCTATGGCTACACCTTC. The encoded protein is CASSPSRGVYGYTF.

J is TRBJ1-4 and V is TRBV5-1, with D tentatively TRBD1 (6 bases). This CDR3 region has 14 residues. Trimming shortened V by 4 bases and J by 8 bases, and 15 bases separated the two germline ends. Germline V gives CDR1 SGHRS, CDR2 YFSETQ. CDR3 protein: CASSMGQGQEKLFF. The CDR3 coding sequence is TGCGCCAGCAGCATGGGTCAGGGGCAGGAAAAACTGTTTTTT.